This T cell receptor beta chain was retrieved from a study of T cells after posttransplantation cyclophosphamide. Regarding the study as a whole: Donor CD8+ memory clones often dominated recipient blood repertoires at later times. TRB overlap between skin or GI tissue T cells and blood was limited. Recipient CMV seropositivity and CMV reactivation strongly tracked TRB clonality.

Assay used: immunoSEQ multiplex PCR; TCRdb lists only in-frame clones, some missing. Observed in the sample are over 6,500 clones, none of them singletons. Treatment was busulfan-fludarabine conditioning, a marrow graft, and cyclophosphamide on days +3 and +4. This clone was recorded many times. As yet, its antigen is unknown. The material sequenced was PBMCs, taken after an allogeneic stem cell transplant with post-transplant cyclophosphamide. The TCR was taken from a young adult male patient who received an allogeneic stem cell transplant from an unrelated donor, was CMV-positive, and had acute and chronic GVHD. The graft donor may have contributed some T cells.

CDR3 protein: CASSVSGGAHYGYTF. CDR3 nucleotide sequence: TGTGCCAGCAGCGTAAGCGGGGGCGCCCACTATGGCTACACCTTC. The chain uses TRBV11-3 and TRBJ1-2; possible D gene TRBD1, 6 bases. V lost 5 bases and J lost 3, with 16 bases in between. Germline CDR1 reads SGHNT; CDR2 reads YENEEA. The CDR3 extends over 15 amino acids.